These 3 T cell receptor beta chains were all obtained from the same sample, sequenced in a study of blood T cell repertoires in COVID-19. The method was immunoSEQ multiplex PCR; TCRdb's version includes in-frame clones alone and lacks a portion of them. In the table there are about 400,000 clones, about nine tenths of which are singletons. The material sequenced was peripheral blood. These receptors originate from a woman in her thirties with active or convalescent COVID-19.

This chain connects TRBV12-5 to TRBJ1-4; D is unclear. The CDR3 is 15 residues long. V was shortened by 3 bases and J by 0 bases, with 8 bases between the two germline ends. CDR1 is LGHNT, CDR2 FRNRAP, per germline. The CDR3 protein is CASGFSSATNEKLFF. Here the CDR3 DNA reads TGTGCTAGTGGTTTCTCTAGTGCAACTAATGAAAAACTGTTTTTT.

The chain is built from TRBV10-3 and TRBJ2-3, with 11 bases matching TRBD1. Trimming at V came to 7 bases and at J to 3 bases, leaving 3 bases not matched to a gene. Germline V CDR1 and CDR2: ENHRY, SYGVKD. The CDR3 sequence is 14 residues long. CDR3 in DNA: TGTGCCATCATGGACAGGGGGCCGACAGATACGCAGTATTTT. Encoded protein: CAIMDRGPTDTQYF.

This chain joins TRBV11-2 and TRBJ2-7; TRBD1 matches at 9 bases. After removal of 3 bases from V and 3 bases from J, the junction contained 6 bases not matched to a gene. Per germline, CDR1 SGHAT and CDR2 FQNNGV. The CDR3 loop spans 15 amino acids. CDR3 sequence reads: CASSFATGGFYEQYF. DNA of the CDR3: TGTGCCAGCAGCTTCGCCACAGGGGGCTTCTACGAGCAGTACTTC.